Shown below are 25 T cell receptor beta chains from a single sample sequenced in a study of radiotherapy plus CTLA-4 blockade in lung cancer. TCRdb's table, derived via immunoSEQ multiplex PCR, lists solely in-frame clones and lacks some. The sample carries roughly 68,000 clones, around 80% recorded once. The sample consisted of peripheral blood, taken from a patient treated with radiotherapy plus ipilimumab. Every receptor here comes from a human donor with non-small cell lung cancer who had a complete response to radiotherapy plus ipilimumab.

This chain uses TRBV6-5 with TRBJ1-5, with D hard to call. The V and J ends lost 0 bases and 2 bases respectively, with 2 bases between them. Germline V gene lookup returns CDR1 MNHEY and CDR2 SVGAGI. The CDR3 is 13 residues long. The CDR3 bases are TGTGCCAGCAGTTACTCGCGCAATCAGCCCCAGCATTTT. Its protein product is CASSYSRNQPQHF.

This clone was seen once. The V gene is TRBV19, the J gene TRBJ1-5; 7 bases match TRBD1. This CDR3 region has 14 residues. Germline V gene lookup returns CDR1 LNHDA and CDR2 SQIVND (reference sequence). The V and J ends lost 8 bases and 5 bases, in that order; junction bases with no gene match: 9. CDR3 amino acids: CASRGVQGDQPQHF. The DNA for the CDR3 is TGTGCCAGTCGAGGGGTCCAGGGGGATCAGCCCCAGCATTTT.

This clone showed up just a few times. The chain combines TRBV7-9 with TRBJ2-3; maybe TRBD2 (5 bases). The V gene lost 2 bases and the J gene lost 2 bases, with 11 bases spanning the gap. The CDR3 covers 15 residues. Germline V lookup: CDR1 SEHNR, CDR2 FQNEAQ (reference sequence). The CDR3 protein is CASSLWSGLTDTQYF. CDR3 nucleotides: TGTGCCAGCAGCTTATGGTCAGGACTCACAGATACGCAGTATTTT.

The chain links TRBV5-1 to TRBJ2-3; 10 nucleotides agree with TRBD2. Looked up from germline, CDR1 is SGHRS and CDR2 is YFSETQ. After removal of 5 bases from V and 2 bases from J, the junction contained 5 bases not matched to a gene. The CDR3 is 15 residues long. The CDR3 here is CASRGAGGPTDTQYF. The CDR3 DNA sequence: TGCGCCAGCAGGGGAGCGGGAGGGCCCACAGATACGCAGTATTTT.

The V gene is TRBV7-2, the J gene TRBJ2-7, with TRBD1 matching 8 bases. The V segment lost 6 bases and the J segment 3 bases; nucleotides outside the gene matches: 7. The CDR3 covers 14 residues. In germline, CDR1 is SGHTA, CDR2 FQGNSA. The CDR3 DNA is TGTGCCAGCAGACCGTGGACAGGGAACTACGAGCAGTACTTC. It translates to CASRPWTGNYEQYF.

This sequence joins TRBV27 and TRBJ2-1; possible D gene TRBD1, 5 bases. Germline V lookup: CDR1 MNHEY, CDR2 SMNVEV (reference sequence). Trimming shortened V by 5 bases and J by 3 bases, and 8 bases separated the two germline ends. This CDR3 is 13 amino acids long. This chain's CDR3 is CASSVDSYNEQFF. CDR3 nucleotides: TGTGCCAGCAGTGTTGACAGCTACAATGAGCAGTTCTTC.

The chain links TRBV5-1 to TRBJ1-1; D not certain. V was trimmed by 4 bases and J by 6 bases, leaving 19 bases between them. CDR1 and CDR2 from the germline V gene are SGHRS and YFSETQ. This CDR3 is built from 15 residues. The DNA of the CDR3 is TGCGCCAGCAGCGGGATGCTCTTAACTAGGGCTGAAGCTTTCTTT. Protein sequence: CASSGMLLTRAEAFF.

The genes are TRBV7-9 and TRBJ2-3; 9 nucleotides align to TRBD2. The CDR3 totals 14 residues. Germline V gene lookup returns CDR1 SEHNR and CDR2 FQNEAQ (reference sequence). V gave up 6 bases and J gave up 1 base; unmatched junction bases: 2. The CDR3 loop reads CASRGLARTDTQYF. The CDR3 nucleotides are TGTGCCAGCAGGGGACTAGCTCGCACAGATACGCAGTATTTT.

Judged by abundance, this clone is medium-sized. The CDR3 sequence: CASGLGRTIMNTEAFF. For the CDR3, the DNA is TGTGCTAGTGGTTTAGGCAGGACCATCATGAACACTGAAGCTTTCTTT. V gene TRBV12-5 combines with J gene TRBJ1-1, with D unresolved. V was cut by 3 bases and J by 0 bases, with 14 bases left in between. The germline V gene encodes CDR1 LGHNT and CDR2 FRNRAP. The CDR3 is made up of 16 amino acids.

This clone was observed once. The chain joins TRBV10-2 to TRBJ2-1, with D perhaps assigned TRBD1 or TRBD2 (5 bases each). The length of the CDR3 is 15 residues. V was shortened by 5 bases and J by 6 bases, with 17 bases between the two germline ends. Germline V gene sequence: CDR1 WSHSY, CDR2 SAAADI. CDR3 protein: CASSSPGGTPNEQFF. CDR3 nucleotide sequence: TGCGCCAGCAGTTCCCCGGGTGGGACCCCCAATGAGCAGTTCTTC.

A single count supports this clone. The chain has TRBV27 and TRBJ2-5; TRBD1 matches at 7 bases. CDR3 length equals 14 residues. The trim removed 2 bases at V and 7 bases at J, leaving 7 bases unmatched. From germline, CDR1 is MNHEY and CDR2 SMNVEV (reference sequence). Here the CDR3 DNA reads TGTGCCAGCAGTTTACGACAGGGTTTGGCGACCCAGTACTTC. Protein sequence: CASSLRQGLATQYF.

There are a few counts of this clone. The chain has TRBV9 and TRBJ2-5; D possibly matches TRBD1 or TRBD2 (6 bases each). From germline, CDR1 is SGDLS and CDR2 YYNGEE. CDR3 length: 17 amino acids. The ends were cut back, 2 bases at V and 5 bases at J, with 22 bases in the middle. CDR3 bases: TGTGCCAGCAGCGTTGAGGGGGGCGCGATCGGCGGGGAGACCCAGTACTTC. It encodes CASSVEGGAIGGETQYF.

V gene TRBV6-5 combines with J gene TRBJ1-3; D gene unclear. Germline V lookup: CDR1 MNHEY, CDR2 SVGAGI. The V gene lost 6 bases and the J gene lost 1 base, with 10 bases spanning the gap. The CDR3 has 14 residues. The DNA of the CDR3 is TGTGCCAGCAGGAAACAGTCGTCTGGAAACACCATATATTTT. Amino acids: CASRKQSSGNTIYF.

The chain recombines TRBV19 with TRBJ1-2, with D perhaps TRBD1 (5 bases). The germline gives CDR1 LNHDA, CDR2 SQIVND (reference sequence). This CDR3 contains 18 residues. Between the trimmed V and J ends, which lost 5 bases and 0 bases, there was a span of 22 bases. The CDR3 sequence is CASSPGLIRGVSNYGYTF. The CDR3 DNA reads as TGTGCCAGTAGTCCCGGGTTAATAAGGGGTGTGTCTAACTATGGCTACACCTTC.

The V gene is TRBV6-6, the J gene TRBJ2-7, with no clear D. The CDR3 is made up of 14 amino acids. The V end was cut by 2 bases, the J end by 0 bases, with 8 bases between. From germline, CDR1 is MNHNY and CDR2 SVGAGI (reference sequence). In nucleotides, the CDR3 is TGTGCCAGCAGTTACCCTGGAAGCTCCTACGAGCAGTACTTC. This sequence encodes CASSYPGSSYEQYF.

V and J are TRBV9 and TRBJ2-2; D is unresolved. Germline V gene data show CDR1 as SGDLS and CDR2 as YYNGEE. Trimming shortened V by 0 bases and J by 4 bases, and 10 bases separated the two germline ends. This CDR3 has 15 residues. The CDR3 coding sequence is TGTGCCAGCAGCGTAGACACAGCCACCACCGGGGAGCTGTTTTTT. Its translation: CASSVDTATTGELFF. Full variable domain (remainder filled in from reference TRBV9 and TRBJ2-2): DSGVTQTPKHLITATGQRVTLRCSPRSGDLSVYWYQQSLDQGLQFLIQYYNGEERAKGNILERFSAQQFPDLHSELNLSSLELGDSALYFCASSVDTATTGELFFGEGSRLTVL.

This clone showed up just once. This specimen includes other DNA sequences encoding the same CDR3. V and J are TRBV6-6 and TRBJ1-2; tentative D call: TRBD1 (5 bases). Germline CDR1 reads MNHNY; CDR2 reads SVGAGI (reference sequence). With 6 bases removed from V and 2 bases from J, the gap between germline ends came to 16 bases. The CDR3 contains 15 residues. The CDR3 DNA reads TGTGCCAGCAGCCTCGGGGAGGGGAGAAACTATGGCTACACCTTC. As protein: CASSLGEGRNYGYTF.

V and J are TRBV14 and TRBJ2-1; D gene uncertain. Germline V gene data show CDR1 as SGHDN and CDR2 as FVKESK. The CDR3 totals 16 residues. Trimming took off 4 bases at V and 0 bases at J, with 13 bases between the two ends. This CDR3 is CASSRISPLSYNEQFF. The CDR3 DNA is TGTGCCAGCAGCCGTATATCCCCCCTCTCCTACAATGAGCAGTTCTTC.

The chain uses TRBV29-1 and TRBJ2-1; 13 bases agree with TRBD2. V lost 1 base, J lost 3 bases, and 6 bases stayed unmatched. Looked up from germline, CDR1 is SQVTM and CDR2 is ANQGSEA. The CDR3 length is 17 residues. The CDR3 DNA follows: TGCAGCGTTGAAGGGACTAGCGGGAGCTCCCACTACAATGAGCAGTTCTTC. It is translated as CSVEGTSGSSHYNEQFF.

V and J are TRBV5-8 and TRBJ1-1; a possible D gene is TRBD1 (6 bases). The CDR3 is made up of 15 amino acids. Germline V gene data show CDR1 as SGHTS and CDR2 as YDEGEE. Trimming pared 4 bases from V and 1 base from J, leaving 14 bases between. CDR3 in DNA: TGTGCCAGCAGCCGAGGACAGCATTGGAACACTGAAGCTTTCTTT. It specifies CASSRGQHWNTEAFF. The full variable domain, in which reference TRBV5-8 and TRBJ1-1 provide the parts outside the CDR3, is EAGVTQSPTHLIKTRGQQATLRCSPISGHTSVYWYQQALGLGLQFLLWYDEGEERNRGNFPPRFSGRQFPNYSSELNVNALELEDSALYLCASSRGQHWNTEAFFGQGTRLTVV.

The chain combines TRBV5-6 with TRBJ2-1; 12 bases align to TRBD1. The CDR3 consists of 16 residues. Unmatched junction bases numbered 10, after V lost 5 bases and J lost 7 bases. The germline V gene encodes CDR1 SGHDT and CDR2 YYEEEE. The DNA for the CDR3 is TGTGCCAGCAGTCCCGTTGGGACAGGGGGCCGGAATGAGCAGTTCTTC. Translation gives CASSPVGTGGRNEQFF.

The CDR3 protein is CASSFGTSGEETQYF. The CDR3 DNA reads TGCGCCAGCAGCTTTGGGACTAGCGGGGAGGAGACCCAGTACTTC. The J gene is TRBJ2-5, the V gene TRBV5-1, with 13 bases fitting TRBD2. J lost 5 bases, V lost 2 bases, and 3 bases had no gene match. CDR1 and CDR2 (germline): SGHRS, YFSETQ. This CDR3 region has 15 residues.

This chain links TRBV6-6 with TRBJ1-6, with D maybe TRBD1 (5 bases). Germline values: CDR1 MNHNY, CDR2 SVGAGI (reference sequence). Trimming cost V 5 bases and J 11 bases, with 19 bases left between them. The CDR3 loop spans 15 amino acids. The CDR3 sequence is CASSPPGGGGAPLHF. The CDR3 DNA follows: TGTGCCAGCAGTCCCCCCGGGGGGGGAGGGGCACCCCTCCACTTT.

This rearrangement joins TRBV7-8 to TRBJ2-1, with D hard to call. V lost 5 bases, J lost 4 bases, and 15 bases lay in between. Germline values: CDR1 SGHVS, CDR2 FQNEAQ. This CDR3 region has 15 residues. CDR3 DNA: TGTGCCAGCAGCCTCGCCTCGCGAGGTTACAATGAGCAGTTCTTC. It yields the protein CASSLASRGYNEQFF.

Here the CDR3 reads CASSLGVHRDSQFF. Here the CDR3 DNA reads TGTGCCAGCAGCTTAGGTGTGCACCGGGACTCGCAGTTCTTC. V gene TRBV7-2 combines with J gene TRBJ2-1, with a tentative D call TRBD2 (6 bases). The V gene's germline CDR1 is SGHTA and CDR2 FQGNSA. Trimming shortened V by 1 base and J by 12 bases, and 16 bases separated the two germline ends. The CDR3 runs to 14 residues.